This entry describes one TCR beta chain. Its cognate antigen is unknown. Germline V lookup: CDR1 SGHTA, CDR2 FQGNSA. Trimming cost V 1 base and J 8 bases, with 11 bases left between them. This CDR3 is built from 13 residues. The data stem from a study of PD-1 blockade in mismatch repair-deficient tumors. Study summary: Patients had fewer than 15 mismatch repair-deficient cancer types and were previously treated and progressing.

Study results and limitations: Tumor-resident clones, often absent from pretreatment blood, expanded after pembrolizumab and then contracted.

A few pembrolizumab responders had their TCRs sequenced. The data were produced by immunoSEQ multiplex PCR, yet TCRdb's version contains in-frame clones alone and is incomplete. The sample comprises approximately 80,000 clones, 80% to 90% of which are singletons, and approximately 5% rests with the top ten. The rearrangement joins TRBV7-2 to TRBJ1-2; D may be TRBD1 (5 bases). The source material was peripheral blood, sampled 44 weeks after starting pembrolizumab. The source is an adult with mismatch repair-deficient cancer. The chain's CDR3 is CASSLGQGGGYTF. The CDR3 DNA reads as TGTGCCAGCAGCTTAGGGCAGGGAGGAGGCTACACCTTC.